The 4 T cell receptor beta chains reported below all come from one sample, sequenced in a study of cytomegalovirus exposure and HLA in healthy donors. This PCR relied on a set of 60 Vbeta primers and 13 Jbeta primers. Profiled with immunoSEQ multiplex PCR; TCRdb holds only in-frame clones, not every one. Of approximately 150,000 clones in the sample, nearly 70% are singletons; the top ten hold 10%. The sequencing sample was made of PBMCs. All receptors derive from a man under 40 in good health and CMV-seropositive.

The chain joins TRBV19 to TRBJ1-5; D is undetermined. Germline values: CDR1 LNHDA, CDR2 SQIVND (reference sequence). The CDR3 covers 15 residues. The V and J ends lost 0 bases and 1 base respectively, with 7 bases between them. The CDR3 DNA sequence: TGTGCCAGTAGTATAGAGGCCCTGAGCAATCAGCCCCAGCATTTT. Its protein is CASSIEALSNQPQHF.

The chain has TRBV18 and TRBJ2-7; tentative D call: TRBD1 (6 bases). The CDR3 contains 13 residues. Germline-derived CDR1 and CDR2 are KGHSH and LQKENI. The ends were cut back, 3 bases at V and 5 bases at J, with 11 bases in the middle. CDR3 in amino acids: CASSPGAAHEQYF. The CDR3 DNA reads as TGTGCCAGCTCACCGGGGGCCGCCCACGAGCAGTACTTC.

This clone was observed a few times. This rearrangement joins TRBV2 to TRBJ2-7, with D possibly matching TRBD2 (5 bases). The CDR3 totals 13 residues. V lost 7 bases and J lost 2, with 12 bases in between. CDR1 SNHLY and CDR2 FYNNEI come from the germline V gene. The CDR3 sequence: CASNDGMAYEQYF. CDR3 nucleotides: TGTGCCAGCAATGACGGGATGGCCTACGAGCAGTACTTC. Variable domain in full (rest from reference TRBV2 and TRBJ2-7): EPEVTQTPSHQVTQMGQEVILRCVPISNHLYFYWYRQILGQKVEFLVSFYNNEISEKSEIFDDQFSVERPDGSNFTLKIRSTKLEDSAMYFCASNDGMAYEQYFGPGTRLTVT.

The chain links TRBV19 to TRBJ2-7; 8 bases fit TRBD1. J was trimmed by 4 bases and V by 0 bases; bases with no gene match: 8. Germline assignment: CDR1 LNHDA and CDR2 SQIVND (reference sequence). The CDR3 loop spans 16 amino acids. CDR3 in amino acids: CASSIDEGQGIYEQYF. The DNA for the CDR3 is TGTGCCAGTAGTATAGATGAAGGACAGGGTATATACGAGCAGTACTTC.